A single TCR beta chain is shown here with its context. Its antigen is currently unknown. An end of the junction differs from the germline gene, which may be a read error. Genomic DNA constituted the template upon which TCR beta VDJ and CDR3 profiling was performed. MiXCR was run by TCRdb on the reads, yielding one entry per CDR3 protein. The sample has tens of thousands of distinct CDR3 sequences; around 63% are singletons. This sample is part of a study of CD8+CD57+ T cells in acquired aplastic anemia. At the level of the study: Sorted CD4+ and CD8+ cells yielded about 3.1 ug of DNA on average. CD4+ cells from healthy donors averaged about 9.8 million reads. Study-wide results and caveats: The study identified about 30 CD8+ CDR3 sequences shared by patients and controls.

The V gene's germline CDR1 is SSHAT and CDR2 FNYEAQ (reference sequence). The CDR3 extends over 15 amino acids. The sequenced sample was sorted CD4+, CD8+, or CD8+CD57+ T cells (not recorded which) from PBMCs. The receptor comes from a human donor in good health, serving as a control. V and J are TRBV7-7 and TRBJ2-5; 8 bases are shared with TRBD2. The CDR3: CASSSHSGGWETQYF. The CDR3 DNA follows: TGTGCTAGCAGCTCCCACAGCGGGGGTTGGGAGACCCAGTACTTC.